Below are 2 T cell receptor beta chains sequenced from a single sample in a study of blood T cell repertoires in COVID-19. Sequencing used immunoSEQ multiplex PCR; TCRdb keeps in-frame clones, though not all of them. The data contain around 63,000 clones, roughly 80% of them singletons. Input material: peripheral blood. These receptor sequences come from a woman between 65 and 79 years old with acute or convalescent COVID-19.

This chain joins TRBV30 and TRBJ2-1; D might be TRBD2 (7 bases). Trimming took off 8 bases at V and 7 bases at J, with 18 bases between the two ends. Germline CDR1 reads GTSNPN; CDR2 reads SVGIG (reference sequence). The length of the CDR3 is 13 residues. The CDR3 loop reads CATRGGPGNEQFF. CDR3 coding DNA: TGTGCCACCCGCGGGGGCCCGGGGAATGAGCAGTTCTTC.

This rearrangement joins TRBV5-6 to TRBJ1-2, with 8 bases identical to TRBD1. The germline CDR1 and CDR2 sequences are SGHDT and YYEEEE. The trim removed 0 bases at V and 0 bases at J, leaving 4 bases unmatched. The CDR3 spans 16 residues. CDR3 residues: CASSLDRGYTNYGYTF. DNA for the CDR3: TGTGCCAGCAGCTTGGACAGGGGGTATACTAACTATGGCTACACCTTC.